These T cell receptor beta chains were read from a single sample in a study of a mutant IDH1 vaccine in newly diagnosed glioma. Which antigens these TCRs recognize remains unknown. Produced via immunoSEQ multiplex PCR; TCRdb's table is partial and in-frame only. The sample lists tens of thousands of clones, approximately 85% occurring once. Sequenced material: PBMCs, taken from a glioma patient whose treatment included an IDH1 peptide vaccine. The receptor set was obtained from a woman aged 45-65 years with glioma. Each CDR3 is given with its conserved first and last residue. D genes are given only for firm matches. Clone size, where shown, is once, few, many, or a class for clones that have expanded.

D gene: -; V gene: TRBV19; clone size: -; J gene: TRBJ2-2; CDR3 DNA: TGTGCCAGTAGTGATAAAAACACCGGGGAGCTGTTTTTT; CDR3 protein: CASSDKNTGELFF
D gene: -; V gene: TRBV10-2; clone size: -; J gene: TRBJ1-1; CDR3 DNA: TGCGCCAGCAGTGAGTTAACGGGGGACACTGAAGCTTTCTTT; CDR3 protein: CASSELTGDTEAFF
D gene: TRBD2; V gene: TRBV18; clone size: -; J gene: TRBJ2-7; CDR3 DNA: TGTGCCAGCTCCACGTCCGCCAGCGTGAATAAGGGACTAGCGGGAGTAGTCACCTACGAGCAGTACTTC; CDR3 protein: CASSTSASVNKGLAGVVTYEQYF
D gene: TRBD2; V gene: TRBV11-2; clone size: -; J gene: TRBJ2-7; CDR3 DNA: TGTGCCAGCAGCCCCGGACGGCGGGAGGGCCGCTACGAGCAGTACTTC; CDR3 protein: CASSPGRREGRYEQYF
D gene: TRBD1; V gene: TRBV28; clone size: -; J gene: TRBJ2-5; CDR3 DNA: TGTGCCAGCAGGGGGACAGGGGGATTAGAGACCCAGTACTTC; CDR3 protein: CASRGTGGLETQYF
D gene: -; V gene: TRBV9; clone size: -; J gene: TRBJ2-2; CDR3 DNA: TGTGCCAGCAGCGTAGCCCCCGTTTGGCGAGGCACCGGGGAGCTGTTTTTT; CDR3 protein: CASSVAPVWRGTGELFF
D gene: TRBD2; V gene: TRBV7-9; clone size: -; J gene: TRBJ2-1; CDR3 DNA: TGTGCCAGCAGCCCCTTTTGGAAAGAGCGGGAGTGGGGGAATGAGCAGTTCTTC; CDR3 protein: CASSPFWKEREWGNEQFF
D gene: -; V gene: TRBV2; clone size: -; J gene: TRBJ2-7; CDR3 DNA: TGTGCCAGCAGTGAAATGAAGGGGATCGGCGAGCAGTACTTC; CDR3 protein: CASSEMKGIGEQYF
D gene: TRBD1; V gene: TRBV28; clone size: -; J gene: TRBJ1-1; CDR3 DNA: TGTGCCAGCAGTTCATCCTCCGCGACAGGGAGCACTGAAGCTTTCTTT; CDR3 protein: CASSSSSATGSTEAFF
D gene: -; V gene: TRBV7-8; clone size: -; J gene: TRBJ2-7; CDR3 DNA: TGTGCCAGCAGCTTAGTAGGGAGCCACGAGCAGTACTTC; CDR3 protein: CASSLVGSHEQYF
D gene: -; V gene: TRBV27; clone size: -; J gene: TRBJ1-5; CDR3 DNA: TGTGCCAGCAGTTTAGCTATAGGCGGCAATCAGCCCCAGCATTTT; CDR3 protein: CASSLAIGGNQPQHF
D gene: -; V gene: TRBV27; clone size: -; J gene: TRBJ1-1; CDR3 DNA: TGTGCCAGCAGTTCCCACAGTCTGGGCACTGAAGCTTTCTTT; CDR3 protein: CASSSHSLGTEAFF
D gene: -; V gene: TRBV5-4; clone size: -; J gene: TRBJ1-6; CDR3 DNA: TGTGCCAGCAGCTTAGGACAAAAGGGCGGATTCTATAATTCACCCCTCCACTTT; CDR3 protein: CASSLGQKGGFYNSPLHF
D gene: TRBD2; V gene: TRBV6-5; clone size: -; J gene: TRBJ2-1; CDR3 DNA: TGTGCCTCGGGAGGGAGTGCCTACAATGAGCAGTTCTTC; CDR3 protein: CASGGSAYNEQFF
D gene: TRBD2; V gene: TRBV9; clone size: -; J gene: TRBJ2-3; CDR3 DNA: TGTGCCAGCAGCCGGGGGGACACAGATACGCAGTATTTT; CDR3 protein: CASSRGDTDTQYF
D gene: -; V gene: TRBV14; clone size: -; J gene: TRBJ2-7; CDR3 DNA: TGTGCCAGCAGCCCGGGACTTTTTGACGAGCAGTACTTC; CDR3 protein: CASSPGLFDEQYF
D gene: -; V gene: TRBV5-1; clone size: -; J gene: TRBJ2-7; CDR3 DNA: TGCGCCAGCAGCTTGGGACAGCCGAGCTCCTACGAGCAGTACTTC; CDR3 protein: CASSLGQPSSYEQYF
D gene: TRBD1; V gene: TRBV28; clone size: -; J gene: TRBJ1-1; CDR3 DNA: TGTGCCAGCAACACACAGGGGGGGTCTGCTGAAGCTTTCTTT; CDR3 protein: CASNTQGGSAEAFF
D gene: TRBD2; V gene: TRBV14; clone size: -; J gene: TRBJ2-3; CDR3 DNA: TGTGCCAGCAGCTCGATAGCGGGAGCTAGAGATACGCAGTATTTT; CDR3 protein: CASSSIAGARDTQYF
D gene: TRBD1; V gene: TRBV30; clone size: -; J gene: TRBJ2-2; CDR3 DNA: TGTGCCTGGAAGGGACAGACGAACACCGGGGAGCTGTTTTTT; CDR3 protein: CAWKGQTNTGELFF
D gene: -; V gene: TRBV27; clone size: -; J gene: TRBJ2-3; CDR3 DNA: TGTGCCAGCAGTCTTATCAGGGGGGCCGAAGCCGATACGCAGTATTTT; CDR3 protein: CASSLIRGAEADTQYF
D gene: -; V gene: TRBV18; clone size: -; J gene: TRBJ2-3; CDR3 DNA: TGTGCCAGCTCACCATACACAGATACGCAGTATTTT; CDR3 protein: CASSPYTDTQYF
D gene: -; V gene: TRBV28; clone size: -; J gene: TRBJ2-5; CDR3 DNA: TGTGCCAGCAGTTTTTCAGGAAGGGGGGCCCAGTACTTC; CDR3 protein: CASSFSGRGAQYF
D gene: -; V gene: TRBV5-1; clone size: -; J gene: TRBJ2-1; CDR3 DNA: TGCGCCAGCAGGGAGACCTCCGACTACAATGAGCAGTTCTTC; CDR3 protein: CASRETSDYNEQFF
D gene: -; V gene: TRBV27; clone size: -; J gene: TRBJ2-5; CDR3 DNA: TGTGCCAGCAGTTTAGAGACCCAGTACTTC; CDR3 protein: CASSLETQYF
D gene: -; V gene: TRBV9; clone size: -; J gene: TRBJ2-1; CDR3 DNA: TGTGCCAGCAGCGTGGACAGTCCTACCTACAATGAGCAGTTCTTC; CDR3 protein: CASSVDSPTYNEQFF
D gene: TRBD1; V gene: TRBV30; clone size: -; J gene: TRBJ1-2; CDR3 DNA: TGTGCCTGGAGTGTGCTTCGGGACAGGGGGACCTATGGCTACACCTTC; CDR3 protein: CAWSVLRDRGTYGYTF
D gene: TRBD1; V gene: TRBV9; clone size: -; J gene: TRBJ1-5; CDR3 DNA: TGTGCCAGCAGCCACGGGACAGGGAGCAATCAGCCCCAGCATTTT; CDR3 protein: CASSHGTGSNQPQHF
D gene: -; V gene: TRBV2; clone size: -; J gene: TRBJ2-1; CDR3 DNA: TGTGCCAGCTCCTTATACAATGAGCAGTTCTTC; CDR3 protein: CASSLYNEQFF
D gene: TRBD1; V gene: TRBV19; clone size: -; J gene: TRBJ1-4; CDR3 DNA: TGTGCCAGTAAGTCCGGGACAGGTCCTTCAACTAATGAAAAACTGTTTTTT; CDR3 protein: CASKSGTGPSTNEKLFF
D gene: -; V gene: TRBV18; clone size: -; J gene: TRBJ2-3; CDR3 DNA: TGTGCCAGCTCACCGAGGGACTTCTCAGATACGCAGTATTTT; CDR3 protein: CASSPRDFSDTQYF
D gene: TRBD1; V gene: TRBV9; clone size: -; J gene: TRBJ2-2; CDR3 DNA: TGTGCCAGCAGCGTAACTGGGACAGTTAACACCGGGGAGCTGTTTTTT; CDR3 protein: CASSVTGTVNTGELFF
D gene: TRBD2; V gene: TRBV25-1; clone size: -; J gene: TRBJ2-7; CDR3 DNA: TGTGCCAGCAGCCTACTAGCGAGCTCCTACGAGCAGTACTTC; CDR3 protein: CASSLLASSYEQYF
D gene: -; V gene: TRBV2; clone size: -; J gene: TRBJ2-5; CDR3 DNA: TGTGCCAGCACTCGGGGAGGAGAGACCCAGTACTTC; CDR3 protein: CASTRGGETQYF
D gene: -; V gene: TRBV2; clone size: -; J gene: TRBJ2-1; CDR3 DNA: TGTGCCAGCACGGGACTTCCTTCGGCCCATGAGCAGTTCTTC; CDR3 protein: CASTGLPSAHEQFF
D gene: TRBD2; V gene: TRBV10-1; clone size: -; J gene: TRBJ2-1; CDR3 DNA: TGCGCCAGCAGCCGGGACTACGGGAATGAGCAGTTCTTC; CDR3 protein: CASSRDYGNEQFF
D gene: -; V gene: TRBV7-7; clone size: -; J gene: TRBJ2-1; CDR3 DNA: TGTGCTAGCAGCCCCGCGGCTGGGGGATTGGGAAGTGAGCAGTTCTTC; CDR3 protein: CASSPAAGGLGSEQFF
D gene: TRBD1; V gene: TRBV11-2; clone size: -; J gene: TRBJ1-1; CDR3 DNA: TGTGCCAGCAGCCCACGACAGGGCCGGAACACTGAAGCTTTCTTT; CDR3 protein: CASSPRQGRNTEAFF
D gene: TRBD1; V gene: TRBV7-9; clone size: -; J gene: TRBJ2-4; CDR3 DNA: TGTGCCAGCAGCCTGGACAGGGATCTAGCCAAAAACATTCAGTACTTC; CDR3 protein: CASSLDRDLAKNIQYF
D gene: -; V gene: TRBV5-8; clone size: -; J gene: TRBJ2-1; CDR3 DNA: TGTGCCAGCAGTCATATTAGCGTCTCCTACAATGAGCAGTTCTTC; CDR3 protein: CASSHISVSYNEQFF
D gene: -; V gene: TRBV18; clone size: once; J gene: TRBJ1-1; CDR3 DNA: TGTGCCAGCTCGCTACAGGACCGCGGGGCTATGAACACTGAAGCTTTCTTT; CDR3 protein: CASSLQDRGAMNTEAFF
D gene: -; V gene: TRBV28; clone size: -; J gene: TRBJ2-7; CDR3 DNA: TGTGCCAGCAGTATCATAAGTAACTACGAGCAGTACTTC; CDR3 protein: CASSIISNYEQYF
D gene: -; V gene: TRBV15; clone size: -; J gene: TRBJ1-1; CDR3 DNA: TGTGCCACCAGCAGAGATCGACCCCCTGAAGCTTTCTTT; CDR3 protein: CATSRDRPPEAFF
D gene: TRBD2; V gene: TRBV5-4; clone size: -; J gene: TRBJ2-7; CDR3 DNA: TGTGCCAGCAGCTCCGGGAGGGAGGACGAGCAGTACTTC; CDR3 protein: CASSSGREDEQYF
D gene: TRBD1; V gene: TRBV28; clone size: -; J gene: TRBJ1-3; CDR3 DNA: TGTGCCACCTTGACAGGGGGCGGCCCAAACACCATATATTTT; CDR3 protein: CATLTGGGPNTIYF
D gene: -; V gene: TRBV5-4; clone size: -; J gene: TRBJ2-1; CDR3 DNA: TGTGCCAGCAGCTTGGGCCATCCGGGCGGGAACGTTCTCTACAATGAGCAGTTCTTC; CDR3 protein: CASSLGHPGGNVLYNEQFF
D gene: -; V gene: TRBV18; clone size: -; J gene: TRBJ2-2; CDR3 DNA: TGTGCCAGCTCACTGCGTATCGCGAACACCGGGGAGCTGTTTTTT; CDR3 protein: CASSLRIANTGELFF
D gene: -; V gene: TRBV6-5; clone size: -; J gene: TRBJ1-2; CDR3 DNA: TGTGCCAGCAGTTACTCGATCGGGACAATGCGTGGCTACACCTTC; CDR3 protein: CASSYSIGTMRGYTF
D gene: -; V gene: TRBV2; clone size: -; J gene: TRBJ1-2; CDR3 DNA: TGTGCCAGCAGTGAACTGGCAAGCTATGACTACACCTTC; CDR3 protein: CASSELASYDYTF
D gene: TRBD1; V gene: TRBV25-1; clone size: -; J gene: TRBJ2-7; CDR3 DNA: TGTGCCAGCAGTGAAGGGAACAGGGGTAGGTACGAGCAGTACTTC; CDR3 protein: CASSEGNRGRYEQYF
D gene: TRBD2; V gene: TRBV28; clone size: -; J gene: TRBJ2-3; CDR3 DNA: TGTGCCAGCAGTTTGTGGACTAGCTCCTACACAGATACGCAGTATTTT; CDR3 protein: CASSLWTSSYTDTQYF
D gene: TRBD1; V gene: TRBV5-6; clone size: -; J gene: TRBJ2-1; CDR3 DNA: TGTGCCAGCAGCGCCCGTGGGACAGGGGCCTTGGGGCAGTTCTTC; CDR3 protein: CASSARGTGALGQFF
D gene: -; V gene: TRBV15; clone size: -; J gene: TRBJ1-2; CDR3 DNA: TGTGCCACCAGCAGAGGAGGCAGTAACTATGGCTACACCTTC; CDR3 protein: CATSRGGSNYGYTF
D gene: -; V gene: TRBV28; clone size: once; J gene: TRBJ1-1; CDR3 DNA: TGTGCCAGCAGTTTACAGGACAGCAGGCACACTGAAGCTTTCTTT; CDR3 protein: CASSLQDSRHTEAFF
D gene: -; V gene: TRBV9; clone size: few; J gene: TRBJ1-1; CDR3 DNA: TGTGCCAGCAGCGTAGGGCAGCTCGCTGAAGCTTTCTTT; CDR3 protein: CASSVGQLAEAFF
D gene: -; V gene: TRBV19; clone size: -; J gene: TRBJ2-1; CDR3 DNA: TGTGCCAGTAGTATAGTTTCCAATACATTCAATGAGCAGTTCTTC; CDR3 protein: CASSIVSNTFNEQFF
D gene: TRBD1; V gene: TRBV29-1; clone size: -; J gene: TRBJ2-7; CDR3 DNA: TGCAGCGTAGGGACAGGGGGCTCCTACGAGCAGTACTTC; CDR3 protein: CSVGTGGSYEQYF
D gene: TRBD2; V gene: TRBV7-6; clone size: -; J gene: TRBJ2-2; CDR3 DNA: TGTGCCAGCAGCTTAGCGCAACGCGGGAGAAGTCGGGACACCGGGGAGCTGTTTTTT; CDR3 protein: CASSLAQRGRSRDTGELFF
D gene: -; V gene: TRBV10-3; clone size: -; J gene: TRBJ2-1; CDR3 DNA: TGTGCCACCAGCGGACTTGACGACGAGCAGTTCTTC; CDR3 protein: CATSGLDDEQFF